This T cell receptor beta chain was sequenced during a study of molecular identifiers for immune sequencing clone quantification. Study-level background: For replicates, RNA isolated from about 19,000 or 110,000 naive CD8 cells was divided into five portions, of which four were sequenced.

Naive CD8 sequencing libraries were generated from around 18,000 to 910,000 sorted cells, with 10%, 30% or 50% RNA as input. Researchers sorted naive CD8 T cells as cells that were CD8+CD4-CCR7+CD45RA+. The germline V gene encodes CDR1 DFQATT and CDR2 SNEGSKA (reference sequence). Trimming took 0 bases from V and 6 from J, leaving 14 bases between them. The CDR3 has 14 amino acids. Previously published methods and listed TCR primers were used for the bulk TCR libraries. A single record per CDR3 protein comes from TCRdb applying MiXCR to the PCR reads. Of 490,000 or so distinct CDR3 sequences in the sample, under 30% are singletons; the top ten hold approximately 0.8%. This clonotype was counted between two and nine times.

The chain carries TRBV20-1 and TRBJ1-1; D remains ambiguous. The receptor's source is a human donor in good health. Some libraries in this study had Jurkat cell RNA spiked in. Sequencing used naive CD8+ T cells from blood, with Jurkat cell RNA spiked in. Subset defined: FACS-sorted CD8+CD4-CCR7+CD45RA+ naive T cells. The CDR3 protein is CSARDLLGSPEAFF. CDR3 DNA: TGCAGTGCTAGAGATCTCTTGGGTTCCCCTGAAGCTTTCTTT.